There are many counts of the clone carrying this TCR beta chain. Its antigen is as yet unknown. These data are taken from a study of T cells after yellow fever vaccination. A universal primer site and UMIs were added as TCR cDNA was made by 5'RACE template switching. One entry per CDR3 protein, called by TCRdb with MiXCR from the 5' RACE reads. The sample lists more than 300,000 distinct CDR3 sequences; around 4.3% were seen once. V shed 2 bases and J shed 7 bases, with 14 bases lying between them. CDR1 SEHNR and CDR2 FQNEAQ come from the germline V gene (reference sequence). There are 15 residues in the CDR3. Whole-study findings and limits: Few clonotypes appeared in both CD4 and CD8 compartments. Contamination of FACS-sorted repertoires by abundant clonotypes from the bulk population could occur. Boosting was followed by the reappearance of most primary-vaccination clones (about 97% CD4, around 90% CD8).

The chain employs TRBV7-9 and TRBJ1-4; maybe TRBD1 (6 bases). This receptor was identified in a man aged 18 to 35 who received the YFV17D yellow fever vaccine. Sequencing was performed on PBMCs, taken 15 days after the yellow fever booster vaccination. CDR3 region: CASSLQGRRSEKLFF. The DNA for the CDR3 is TGTGCCAGCAGCTTACAGGGGCGAAGGAGTGAAAAACTGTTTTTT.